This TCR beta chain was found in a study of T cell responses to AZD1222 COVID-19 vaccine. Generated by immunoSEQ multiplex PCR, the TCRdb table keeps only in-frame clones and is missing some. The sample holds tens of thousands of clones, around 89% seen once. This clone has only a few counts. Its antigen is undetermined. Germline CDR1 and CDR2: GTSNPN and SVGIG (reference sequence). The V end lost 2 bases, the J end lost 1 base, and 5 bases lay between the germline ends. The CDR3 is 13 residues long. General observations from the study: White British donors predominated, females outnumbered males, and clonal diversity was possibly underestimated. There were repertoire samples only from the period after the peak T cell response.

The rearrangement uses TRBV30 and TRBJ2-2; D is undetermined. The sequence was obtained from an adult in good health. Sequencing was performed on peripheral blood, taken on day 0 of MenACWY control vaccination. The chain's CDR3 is CAWSWQNTGELFF. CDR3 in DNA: TGTGCCTGGAGTTGGCAGAACACCGGGGAGCTGTTTTTT.